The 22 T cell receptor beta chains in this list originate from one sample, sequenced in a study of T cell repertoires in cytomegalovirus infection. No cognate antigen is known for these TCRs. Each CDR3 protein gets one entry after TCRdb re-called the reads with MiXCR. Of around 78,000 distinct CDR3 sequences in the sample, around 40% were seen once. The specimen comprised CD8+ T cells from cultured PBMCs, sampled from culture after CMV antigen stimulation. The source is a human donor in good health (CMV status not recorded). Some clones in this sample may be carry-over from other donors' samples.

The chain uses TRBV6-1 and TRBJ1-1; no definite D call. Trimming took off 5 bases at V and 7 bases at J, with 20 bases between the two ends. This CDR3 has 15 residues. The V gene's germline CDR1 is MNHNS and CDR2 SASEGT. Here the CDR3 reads CASSYSFGELHEAFF. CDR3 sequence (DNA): TGTGCCAGCAGTTATTCCTTCGGGGAACTACATGAAGCTTTCTTT.

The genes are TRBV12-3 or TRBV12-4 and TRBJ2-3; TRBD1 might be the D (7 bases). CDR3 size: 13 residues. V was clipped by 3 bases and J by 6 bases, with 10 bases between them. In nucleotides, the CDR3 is TGTGCCAGCAGTTTTCCAGGGGGGGATACGCAGTATTTT. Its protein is CASSFPGGDTQYF.

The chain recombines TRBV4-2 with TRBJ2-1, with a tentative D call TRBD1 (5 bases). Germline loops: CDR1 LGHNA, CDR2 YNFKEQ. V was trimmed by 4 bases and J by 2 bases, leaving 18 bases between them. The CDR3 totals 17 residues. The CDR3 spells CASSPPSDTATYNEQFF. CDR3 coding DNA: TGTGCCAGCAGCCCCCCCTCGGACACAGCTACCTACAATGAGCAGTTCTTC.

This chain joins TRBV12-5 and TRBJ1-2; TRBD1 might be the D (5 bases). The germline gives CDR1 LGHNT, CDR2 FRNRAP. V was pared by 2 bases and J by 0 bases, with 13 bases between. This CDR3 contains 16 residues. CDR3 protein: CASGLYRDGPNYGYTF. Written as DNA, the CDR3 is TGTGCTAGTGGTTTGTACCGGGACGGACCTAACTATGGCTACACCTTC. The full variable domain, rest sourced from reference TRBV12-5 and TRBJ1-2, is DARVTQTPRHKVTEMGQEVTMRCQPILGHNTVFWYRQTMMQGLELLAYFRNRAPLDDSGMPKDRFSAEMPDATLATLKIQPSEPRDSAVYFCASGLYRDGPNYGYTFGSGTRLTVV.

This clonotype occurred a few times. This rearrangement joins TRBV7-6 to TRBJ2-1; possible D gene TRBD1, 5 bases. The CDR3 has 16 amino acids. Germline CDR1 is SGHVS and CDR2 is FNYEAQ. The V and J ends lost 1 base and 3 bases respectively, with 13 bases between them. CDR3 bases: TGTGCCAGCAGCTTAGAAGCCTCCGACAGCTACAATGAGCAGTTCTTC. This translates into CASSLEASDSYNEQFF.

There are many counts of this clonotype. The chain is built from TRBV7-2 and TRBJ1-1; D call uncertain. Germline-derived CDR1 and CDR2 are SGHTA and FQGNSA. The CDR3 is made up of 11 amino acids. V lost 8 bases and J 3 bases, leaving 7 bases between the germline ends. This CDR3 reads CASHRDTEAFF. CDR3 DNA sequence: TGTGCCAGCCACCGGGACACTGAAGCTTTCTTT.

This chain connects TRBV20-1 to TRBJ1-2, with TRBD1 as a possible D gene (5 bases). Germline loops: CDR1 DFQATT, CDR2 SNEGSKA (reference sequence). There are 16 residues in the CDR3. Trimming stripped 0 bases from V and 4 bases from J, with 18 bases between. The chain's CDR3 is CSARDAGYLLTYGYTF. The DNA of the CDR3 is TGCAGTGCTAGAGACGCAGGGTACCTTCTTACCTATGGCTACACCTTC.

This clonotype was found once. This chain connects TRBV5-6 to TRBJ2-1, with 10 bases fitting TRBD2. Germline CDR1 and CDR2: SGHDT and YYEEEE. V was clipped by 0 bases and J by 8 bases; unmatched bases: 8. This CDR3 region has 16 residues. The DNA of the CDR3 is TGTGCCAGCAGCTTGGGGGCTAGCGGGGGTTTCCATGAGCAGTTCTTC. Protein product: CASSLGASGGFHEQFF.

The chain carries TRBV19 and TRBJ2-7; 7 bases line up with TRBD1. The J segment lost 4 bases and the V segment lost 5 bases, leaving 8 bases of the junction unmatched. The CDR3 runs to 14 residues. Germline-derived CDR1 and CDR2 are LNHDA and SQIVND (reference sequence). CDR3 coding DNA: TGTGCCAGTAGTCCTATATCAGGGGGATACGAGCAGTACTTC. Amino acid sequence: CASSPISGGYEQYF.

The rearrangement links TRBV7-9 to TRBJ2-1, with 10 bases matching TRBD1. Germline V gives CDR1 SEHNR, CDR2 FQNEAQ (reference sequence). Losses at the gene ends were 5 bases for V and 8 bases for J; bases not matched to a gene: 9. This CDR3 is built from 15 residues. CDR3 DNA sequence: TGTGCCAGCAGCCCCGGACAGGGGGGAATCCATGAGCAGTTCTTC. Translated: CASSPGQGGIHEQFF.

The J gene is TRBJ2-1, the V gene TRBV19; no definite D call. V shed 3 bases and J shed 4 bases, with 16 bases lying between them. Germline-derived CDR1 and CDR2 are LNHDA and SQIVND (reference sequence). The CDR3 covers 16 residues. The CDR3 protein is CASSIVFETAYNEQFF. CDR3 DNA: TGTGCCAGTAGTATCGTCTTTGAGACCGCATACAATGAGCAGTTCTTC.

In DNA, the CDR3 is TGTGCCAGCAGCTTACCCGATTCCACGACCTACGAGCAGTACTTC. It translates to CASSLPDSTTYEQYF. The V gene is TRBV5-6, the J gene TRBJ2-7, with D unresolved. With 2 bases removed from V and 2 bases from J, the gap between germline ends came to 14 bases. This CDR3 is built from 15 residues. The germline CDR1 and CDR2 sequences are SGHDT and YYEEEE.

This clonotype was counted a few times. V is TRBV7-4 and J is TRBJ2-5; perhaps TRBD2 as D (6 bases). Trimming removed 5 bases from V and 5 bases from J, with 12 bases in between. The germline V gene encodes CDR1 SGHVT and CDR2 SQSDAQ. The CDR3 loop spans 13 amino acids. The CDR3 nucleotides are TGTGCCAGCAGCAAACGGGACTCGGAGACCCAGTACTTC. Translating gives CASSKRDSETQYF.

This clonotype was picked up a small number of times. The CDR3 nucleotides are TGCGCCAGCAGCCAAGTTAGGGCGAATCAGCCCCAGCATTTT. Translation: CASSQVRANQPQHF. The genes are TRBV4-1 and TRBJ1-5; no clear D gene. V was trimmed by 1 base and J by 4 bases, leaving 8 bases between them. CDR1 and CDR2 (germline): MGHRA, YSYEKL. CDR3 length equals 14 residues.

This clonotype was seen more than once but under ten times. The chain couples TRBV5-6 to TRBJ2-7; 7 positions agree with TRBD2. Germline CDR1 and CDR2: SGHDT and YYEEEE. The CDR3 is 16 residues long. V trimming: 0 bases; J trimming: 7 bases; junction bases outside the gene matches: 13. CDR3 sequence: CASSLAGLADGGEQYF. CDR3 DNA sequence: TGTGCCAGCAGCTTGGCCGGCCTGGCCGACGGGGGGGAGCAGTACTTC.

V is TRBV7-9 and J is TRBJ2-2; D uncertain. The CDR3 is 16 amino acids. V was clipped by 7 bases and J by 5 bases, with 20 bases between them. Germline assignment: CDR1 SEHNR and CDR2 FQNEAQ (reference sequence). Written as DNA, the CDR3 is TGTGCCAGCACCCCCCCGGGTGCTAAGGGAACCGGGGAGCTGTTTTTT. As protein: CASTPPGAKGTGELFF. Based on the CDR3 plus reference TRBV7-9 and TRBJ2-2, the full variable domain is DTGVSQNPRHKITKRGQNVTFRCDPISEHNRLYWYRQTLGQGPEFLTYFQNEAQLEKSRLLSDRFSAERPKGSFSTLEIQRTEQGDSAMYLCASTPPGAKGTGELFFGEGSRLTVL.

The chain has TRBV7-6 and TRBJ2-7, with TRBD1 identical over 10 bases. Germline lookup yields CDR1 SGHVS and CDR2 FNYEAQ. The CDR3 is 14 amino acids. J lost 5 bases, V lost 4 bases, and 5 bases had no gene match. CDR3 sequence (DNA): TGTGCCAGCAGCTCCCCGACAGGGGGCCACGAGCAGTACTTC. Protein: CASSSPTGGHEQYF.

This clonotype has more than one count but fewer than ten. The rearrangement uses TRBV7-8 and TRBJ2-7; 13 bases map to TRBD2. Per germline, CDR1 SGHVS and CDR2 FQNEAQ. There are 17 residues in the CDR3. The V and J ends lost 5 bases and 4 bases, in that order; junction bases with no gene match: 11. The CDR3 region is CASSTRLAGGVVYEQYF. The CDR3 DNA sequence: TGTGCCAGCAGCACGAGACTAGCGGGAGGTGTGGTGTACGAGCAGTACTTC.

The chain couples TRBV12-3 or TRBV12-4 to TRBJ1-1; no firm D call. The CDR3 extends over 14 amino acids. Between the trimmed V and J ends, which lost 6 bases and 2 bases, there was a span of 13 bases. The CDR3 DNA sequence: TGTGCCAGCAGGGTGGGTGGAGGAAACACTGAAGCTTTCTTT. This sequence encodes CASRVGGGNTEAFF.

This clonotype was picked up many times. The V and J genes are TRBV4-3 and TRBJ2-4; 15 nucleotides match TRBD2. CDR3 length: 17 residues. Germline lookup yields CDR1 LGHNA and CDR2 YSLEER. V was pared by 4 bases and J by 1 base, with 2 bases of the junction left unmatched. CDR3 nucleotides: TGCGCCAGCAGCCTCGGGACTAGCGGGGGGGCCAAAAACATTCAGTACTTC. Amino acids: CASSLGTSGGAKNIQYF.

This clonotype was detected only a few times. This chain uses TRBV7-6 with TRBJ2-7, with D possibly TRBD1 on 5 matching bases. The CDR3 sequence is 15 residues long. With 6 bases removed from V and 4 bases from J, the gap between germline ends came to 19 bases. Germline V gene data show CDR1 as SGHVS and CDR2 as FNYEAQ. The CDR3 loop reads CASSSDSPPVYEQYF. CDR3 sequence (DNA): TGTGCCAGCAGTTCTGACAGCCCTCCCGTTTACGAGCAGTACTTC.

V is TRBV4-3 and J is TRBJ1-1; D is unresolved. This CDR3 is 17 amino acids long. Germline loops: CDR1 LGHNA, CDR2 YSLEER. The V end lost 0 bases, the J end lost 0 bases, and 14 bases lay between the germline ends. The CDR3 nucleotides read TGCGCCAGCAGCCAAGATGGGCGGGGTTACATGAACACTGAAGCTTTCTTT. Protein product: CASSQDGRGYMNTEAFF.